This note documents a single TCR beta chain sequence. Authors' methods: Reference gene primer amplification in the assay estimated nucleated cell counts. Produced via immunoSEQ multiplex PCR; TCRdb's table is partial and in-frame only. V and J calls and clone size are those listed in that table; D and trimming were worked out from the DNA. The sample includes a few hundred thousand clones, 70% to 90% of them seen just once. CDR3 length: 13 residues. V was trimmed by 1 base and J by 2 bases, leaving 5 bases between them. CDR1 and CDR2 (germline): LGHDT, YNNKEL (reference sequence). This record comes from a study of blood T cell repertoires in COVID-19. Background on the study: Samples of COVID-19 (acute and convalescent) were obtained from the United States, Italy and Spain.

This chain uses TRBV3-1 (or the pseudogene TRBV3-2) with TRBJ1-1, with D uncertain. Specimen: peripheral blood. The receptor's source is a man aged 35 to 55 with acute or convalescent COVID-19. For the CDR3, the DNA is TGTGCCAGCAGCCAAGTTACAAACACTGAAGCTTTCTTT. Its protein is CASSQVTNTEAFF.